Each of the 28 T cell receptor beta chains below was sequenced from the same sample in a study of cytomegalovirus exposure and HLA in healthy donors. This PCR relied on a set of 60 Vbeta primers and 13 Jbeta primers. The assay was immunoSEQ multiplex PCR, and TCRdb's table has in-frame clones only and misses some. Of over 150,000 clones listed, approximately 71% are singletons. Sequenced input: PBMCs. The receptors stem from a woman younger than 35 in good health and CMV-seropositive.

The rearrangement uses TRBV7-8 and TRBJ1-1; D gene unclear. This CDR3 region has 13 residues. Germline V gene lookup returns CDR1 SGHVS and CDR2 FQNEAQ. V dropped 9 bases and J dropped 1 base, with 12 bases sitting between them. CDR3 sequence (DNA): TGTGCCAGTTCTGGGTCAGGGAACACTGAAGCTTTCTTT. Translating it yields CASSGSGNTEAFF.

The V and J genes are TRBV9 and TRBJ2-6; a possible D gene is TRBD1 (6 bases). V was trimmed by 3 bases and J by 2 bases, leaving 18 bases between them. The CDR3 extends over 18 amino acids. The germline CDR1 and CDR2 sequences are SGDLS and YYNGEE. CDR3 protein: CASSAVGAGVTGANVLTF. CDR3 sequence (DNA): TGTGCCAGCAGCGCGGTCGGGGCAGGGGTAACTGGGGCCAACGTCCTGACTTTC.

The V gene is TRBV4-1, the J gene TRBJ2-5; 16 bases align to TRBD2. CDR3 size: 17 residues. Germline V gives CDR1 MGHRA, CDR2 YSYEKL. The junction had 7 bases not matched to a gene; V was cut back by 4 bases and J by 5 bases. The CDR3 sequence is CASSPGTSGGAHETQYF. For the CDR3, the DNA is TGCGCCAGCAGCCCTGGGACTAGCGGGGGGGCCCATGAGACCCAGTACTTC.

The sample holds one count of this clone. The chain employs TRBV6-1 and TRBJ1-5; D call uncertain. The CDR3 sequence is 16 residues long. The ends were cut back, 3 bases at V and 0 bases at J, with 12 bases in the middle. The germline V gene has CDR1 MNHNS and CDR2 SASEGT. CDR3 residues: CASSEEGFYSNQPQHF. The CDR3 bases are TGTGCCAGCAGTGAGGAGGGATTCTATAGCAATCAGCCCCAGCATTTT.

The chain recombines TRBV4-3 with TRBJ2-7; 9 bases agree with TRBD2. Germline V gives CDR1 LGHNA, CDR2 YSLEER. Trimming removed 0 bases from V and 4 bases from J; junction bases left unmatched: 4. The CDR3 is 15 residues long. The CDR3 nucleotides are TGCGCCAGCAGCCAAGATCGCGGGGGGGCGTACGAGCAGTACTTC. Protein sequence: CASSQDRGGAYEQYF.

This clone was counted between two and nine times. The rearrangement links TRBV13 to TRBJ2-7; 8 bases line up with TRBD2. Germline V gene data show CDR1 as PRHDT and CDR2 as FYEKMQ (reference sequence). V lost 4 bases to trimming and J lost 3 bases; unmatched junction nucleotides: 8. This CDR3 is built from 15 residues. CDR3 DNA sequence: TGTGCCAGCAGCTCGCCGGGCGGGGGGTTCTACGAGCAGTACTTC. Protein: CASSSPGGGFYEQYF. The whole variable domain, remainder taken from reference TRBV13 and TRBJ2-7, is AAGVIQSPRHLIKEKRETATLKCYPIPRHDTVYWYQQGPGQDPQFLISFYEKMQSDKGSIPDRFSAQQFSDYHSELNMSSLELGDSALYFCASSSPGGGFYEQYFGPGTRLTVT.

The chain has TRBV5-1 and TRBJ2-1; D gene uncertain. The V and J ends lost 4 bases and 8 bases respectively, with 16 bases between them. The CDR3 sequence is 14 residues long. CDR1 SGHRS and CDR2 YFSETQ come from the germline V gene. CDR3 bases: TGCGCCAGCAGCCGAATAGGAGAGCCCGATGAGCAGTTCTTC. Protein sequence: CASSRIGEPDEQFF.

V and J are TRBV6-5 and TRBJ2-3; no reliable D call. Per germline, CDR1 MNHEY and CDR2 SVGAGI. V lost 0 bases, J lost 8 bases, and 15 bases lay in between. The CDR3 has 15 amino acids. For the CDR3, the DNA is TGTGCCAGCAGTTACTCGAGTAGAGTTTTTGGTACGCAGTATTTT. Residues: CASSYSSRVFGTQYF.

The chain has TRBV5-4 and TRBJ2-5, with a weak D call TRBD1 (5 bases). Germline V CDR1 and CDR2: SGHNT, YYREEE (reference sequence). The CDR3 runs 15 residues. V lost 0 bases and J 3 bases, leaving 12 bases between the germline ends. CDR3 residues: CASSLVGQGKETQYF. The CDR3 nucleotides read TGTGCCAGCAGCTTGGTAGGCCAGGGAAAAGAGACCCAGTACTTC.

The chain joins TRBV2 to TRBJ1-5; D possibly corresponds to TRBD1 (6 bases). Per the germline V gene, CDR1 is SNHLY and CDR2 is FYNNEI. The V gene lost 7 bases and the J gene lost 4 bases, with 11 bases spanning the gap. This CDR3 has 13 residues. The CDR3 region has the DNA TGTGCCAGCAACATTGGACAGAATCAGCCCCAGCATTTT. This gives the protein CASNIGQNQPQHF.

The CDR3 loop reads CASSPGAGGLTGELFF. The CDR3 nucleotides are TGCGCCAGCAGCCCGGGAGCGGGGGGACTCACCGGGGAGCTGTTTTTT. The V and J genes are TRBV5-1 and TRBJ2-2; 9 nucleotides line up with TRBD2. Germline V gene lookup returns CDR1 SGHRS and CDR2 YFSETQ. The trim removed 4 bases at V and 4 bases at J, leaving 8 bases unmatched. This CDR3 has 16 amino acids. The full variable domain, rest sourced from reference TRBV5-1 and TRBJ2-2, is KAGVTQTPRYLIKTRGQQVTLSCSPISGHRSVSWYQQTPGQGLQFLFEYFSETQRNKGNFPGRFSGRQFSNSRSEMNVSTLELGDSALYLCASSPGAGGLTGELFFGEGSRLTVL.

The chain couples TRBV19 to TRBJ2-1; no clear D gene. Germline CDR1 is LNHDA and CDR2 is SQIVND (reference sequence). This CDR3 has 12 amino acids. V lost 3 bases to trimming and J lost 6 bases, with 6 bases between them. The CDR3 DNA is TGTGCCAGTAGTATGTACTCCAATGAGCAGTTCTTC. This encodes CASSMYSNEQFF.

The CDR3 sequence: CASSLALGVGGNTEAFF. CDR3 DNA: TGTGCCAGCAGCTTGGCCCTAGGGGTGGGTGGGAACACTGAAGCTTTCTTT. The J gene is TRBJ1-1, the V gene TRBV5-6; a weak D match, TRBD1 (5 bases). This CDR3 comprises 17 residues. V was clipped by 0 bases and J by 1 base, with 16 bases between them. CDR1 is SGHDT, CDR2 YYEEEE, per germline.

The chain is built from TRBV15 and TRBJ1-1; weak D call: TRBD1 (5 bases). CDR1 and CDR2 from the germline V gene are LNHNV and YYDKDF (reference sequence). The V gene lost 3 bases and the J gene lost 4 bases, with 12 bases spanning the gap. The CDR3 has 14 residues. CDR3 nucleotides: TGTGCCACCAGCAGGGACACCCAGGCCACTGAAGCTTTCTTT. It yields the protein CATSRDTQATEAFF.

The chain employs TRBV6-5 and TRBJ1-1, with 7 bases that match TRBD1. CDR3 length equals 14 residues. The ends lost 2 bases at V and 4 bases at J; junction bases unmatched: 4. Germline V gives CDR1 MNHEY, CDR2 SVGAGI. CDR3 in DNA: TGTGCCAGCAGTTACCAGGACAGGACCACTGAAGCTTTCTTT. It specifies CASSYQDRTTEAFF.

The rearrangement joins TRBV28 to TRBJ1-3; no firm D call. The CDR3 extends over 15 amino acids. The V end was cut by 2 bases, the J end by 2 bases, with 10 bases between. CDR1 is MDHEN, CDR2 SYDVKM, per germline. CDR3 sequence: CASSLISITGNTIYF. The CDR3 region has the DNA TGTGCCAGCAGTTTAATTTCCATCACTGGAAACACCATATATTTT.

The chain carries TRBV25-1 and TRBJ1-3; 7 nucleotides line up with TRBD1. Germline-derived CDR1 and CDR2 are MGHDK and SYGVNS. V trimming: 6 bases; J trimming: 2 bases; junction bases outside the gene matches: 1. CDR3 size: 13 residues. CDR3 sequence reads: CASRRGPGNTIYF. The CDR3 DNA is TGTGCCAGCAGGAGGGGGCCTGGAAACACCATATATTTT.

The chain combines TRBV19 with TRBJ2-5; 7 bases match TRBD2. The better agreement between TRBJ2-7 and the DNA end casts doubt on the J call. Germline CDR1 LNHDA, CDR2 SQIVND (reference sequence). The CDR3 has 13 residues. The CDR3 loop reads CATAGDSYYEQYF. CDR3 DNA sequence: TGTGCCACCGCGGGGGACTCCTACTACGAGCAGTACTTC.

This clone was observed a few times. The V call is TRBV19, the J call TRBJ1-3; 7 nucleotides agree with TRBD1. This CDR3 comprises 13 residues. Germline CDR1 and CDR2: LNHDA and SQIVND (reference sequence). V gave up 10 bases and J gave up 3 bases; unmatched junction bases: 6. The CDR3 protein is CATWDSRGNTIYF. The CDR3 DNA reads TGTGCCACTTGGGACAGTCGTGGAAACACCATATATTTT.

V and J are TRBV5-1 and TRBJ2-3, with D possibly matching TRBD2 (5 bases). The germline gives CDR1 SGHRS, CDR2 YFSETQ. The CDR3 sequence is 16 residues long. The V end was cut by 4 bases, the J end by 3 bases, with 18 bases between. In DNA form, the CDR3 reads TGCGCCAGCAGCGGGCGTTTTACGGGGTGGACAGATACGCAGTATTTT. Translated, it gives CASSGRFTGWTDTQYF.

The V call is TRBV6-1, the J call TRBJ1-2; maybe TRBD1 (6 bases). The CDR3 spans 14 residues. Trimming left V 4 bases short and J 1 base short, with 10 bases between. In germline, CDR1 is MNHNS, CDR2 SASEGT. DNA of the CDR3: TGTGCCAGCAGTGTTCGGGACAATAACTATGGCTACACCTTC. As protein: CASSVRDNNYGYTF.

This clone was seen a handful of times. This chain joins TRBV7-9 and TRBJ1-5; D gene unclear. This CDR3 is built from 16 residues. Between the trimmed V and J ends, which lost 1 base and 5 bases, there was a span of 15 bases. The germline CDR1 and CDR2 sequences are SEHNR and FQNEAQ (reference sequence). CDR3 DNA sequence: TGTGCCAGCAGCTTAGATAGCAGCTCGCTTCATCAGCCCCAGCATTTT. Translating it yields CASSLDSSSLHQPQHF.

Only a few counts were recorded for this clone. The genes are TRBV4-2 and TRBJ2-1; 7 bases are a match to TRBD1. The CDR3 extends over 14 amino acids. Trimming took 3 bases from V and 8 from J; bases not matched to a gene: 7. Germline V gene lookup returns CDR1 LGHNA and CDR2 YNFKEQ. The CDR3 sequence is CASSQQTGSHEQFF. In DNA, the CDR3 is TGTGCCAGCAGCCAGCAGACAGGGTCGCATGAGCAGTTCTTC.

The CDR3 bases are TGTGCCAGCAGTCCAAGGGGGCTTCCATACGAGCAGTACTTC. Residues: CASSPRGLPYEQYF. This chain joins TRBV27 and TRBJ2-7; 7 bases map to TRBD1. The germline V gene encodes CDR1 MNHEY and CDR2 SMNVEV (reference sequence). Trimming removed 5 bases from V and 4 bases from J; junction bases left unmatched: 8. This CDR3 region has 14 residues.

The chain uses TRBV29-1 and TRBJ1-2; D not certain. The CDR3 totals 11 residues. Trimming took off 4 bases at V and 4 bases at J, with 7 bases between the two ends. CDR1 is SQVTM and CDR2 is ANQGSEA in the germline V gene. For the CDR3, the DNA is TGCAGCGTTGTATCCGTCTATGGCTACACCTTC. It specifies CSVVSVYGYTF. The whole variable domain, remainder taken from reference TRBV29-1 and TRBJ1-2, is SAVISQKPSRDICQRGTSLTIQCQVDSQVTMMFWYRQQPGQSLTLIATANQGSEATYESGFVIDKFPISRPNLTFSTLTVSNMSPEDSSIYLCSVVSVYGYTFGSGTRLTVV.

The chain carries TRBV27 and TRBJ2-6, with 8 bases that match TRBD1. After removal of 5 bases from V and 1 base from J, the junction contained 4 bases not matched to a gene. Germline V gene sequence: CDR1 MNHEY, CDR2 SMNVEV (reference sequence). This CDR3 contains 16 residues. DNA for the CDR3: TGTGCCAGCAGTCCGGACAGGGTGTCTGGGGCCAACGTCCTGACTTTC. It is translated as CASSPDRVSGANVLTF.

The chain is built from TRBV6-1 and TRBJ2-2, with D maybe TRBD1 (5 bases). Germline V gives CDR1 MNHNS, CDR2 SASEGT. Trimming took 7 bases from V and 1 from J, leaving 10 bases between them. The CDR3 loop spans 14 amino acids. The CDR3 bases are TGTGCCAGCACAAACGACAGGAACACCGGGGAGCTGTTTTTT. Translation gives CASTNDRNTGELFF.

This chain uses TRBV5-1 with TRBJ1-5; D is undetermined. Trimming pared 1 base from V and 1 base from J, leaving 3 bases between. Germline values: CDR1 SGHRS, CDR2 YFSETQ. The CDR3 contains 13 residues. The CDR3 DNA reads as TGCGCCAGCAGCTTGTCAAGCAATCAGCCCCAGCATTTT. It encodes CASSLSSNQPQHF.